This TCR beta chain emerged from a study of blood T cell repertoires in COVID-19. Study as a whole: Sample material is recorded as cDNA or gDNA derived from T cells, B-cell-depleted T cells, or PBMCs.

Authors' analysis steps: Amplification with reference gene primers provided the estimates of nucleated cell counts. TCRdb keeps only in-frame clones here, not all; method: immunoSEQ multiplex PCR. Clonal size and the V and J genes are those of that table, whereas D and trimming came from the DNA. Of 180,000 or so clones in the sample, 84% were seen once. Seattle cases were enrolled at active infection and followed longitudinally. The CDR3 totals 11 residues. CDR1 is SNHLY and CDR2 is FYNNEI in the germline V gene. V shed 4 bases and J shed 13 bases, with 11 bases lying between them. This sequence originates from a woman aged 70-85 years with COVID-19, enrolled during active disease. Sequencing used peripheral blood. The V and J genes are TRBV2 and TRBJ2-1, with D perhaps matching TRBD1 (6 bases). The CDR3 coding sequence is TGTGCCAGCAGTGTTAACAGGGTCCAGTTCTTC. This sequence encodes CASSVNRVQFF.